Listed below are T cell receptor beta chains from one sample, sequenced in a study of blood T cell repertoires in COVID-19. TCRdb keeps only in-frame clones here, not all; method: immunoSEQ multiplex PCR. The table includes over 100,000 clones, about 85% detected once. Sequencing input: peripheral blood. The receptors here all came from a man older than 75 with acute or convalescent COVID-19. Both conserved end residues are part of each CDR3. D genes are given only for firm matches. A row's size may be missing; if present it is once, few, many or a size class.

j_call	v_call	clone_size	cdr3_length	d_call	cdr3_nt	cdr3_aa
TRBJ2-1	TRBV5-5	-	17	TRBD1	TGTGCCAGCAGCCGGGACAGGGAAAGGGGTTCCTACAATGAGCAGTTCTTC	CASSRDRERGSYNEQFF
TRBJ1-5	TRBV7-2	-	14	-	TGTGCCAGCAGCTTAGGGTACGGGAATCAGCCCCAGCATTTT	CASSLGYGNQPQHF
TRBJ1-1	TRBV29-1	-	13	-	TGCAGCGTTGAAGAGAGAGCATACACTGAAGCTTTCTTT	CSVEERAYTEAFF
TRBJ1-3	TRBV2	-	14	-	TGTGCCAGCATAAAGGACAGCTCTGGAAACACCATATATTTT	CASIKDSSGNTIYF
TRBJ2-5	TRBV18	-	14	TRBD2	TGTGCCAGCTCAAGCGGGGTGATAGGAGAGACCCAGTACTTC	CASSSGVIGETQYF
TRBJ1-1	TRBV21-1	-	14	-	TGTGCCAGCAGCAAAGAACGGAGTTCCACTGAAGCTTTCTTT	CASSKERSSTEAFF
TRBJ1-1	TRBV4-2	-	17	TRBD1	TGTGCCAGCAGCCAAGATAGGAGGACAGGGTACGAGACTGAAGCTTTCTTT	CASSQDRRTGYETEAFF
TRBJ2-5	TRBV24-1	-	15	-	TGTGCCACCAGTGAAGGGACTCCCTCGGCGGAGACCCAGTACTTC	CATSEGTPSAETQYF
TRBJ2-7	TRBV5-1	-	14	-	TGCGCCAGCAGCTTCGGCAGGGAAGGCGACGAGCAGTACTTC	CASSFGREGDEQYF
TRBJ2-5	TRBV24-1	-	15	TRBD1	TGTGCCACCAGTGACAAGACAGGGGCTCGAGAGACCCAGTACTTC	CATSDKTGARETQYF
TRBJ1-4	TRBV5-1	-	14	TRBD1	TGCGCCAGCAAGGAGGGGGCAGGTAATGAAAAACTGTTTTTT	CASKEGAGNEKLFF
TRBJ1-4	TRBV3-1/TRBV3-2	-	16	-	TGTGCCAGCAGCCAAGTCCCGGGAGGGTGGGGTGAAAAACTGTTTTTT	CASSQVPGGWGEKLFF
TRBJ2-2	TRBV10-3	-	15	TRBD2	TGTGCCATCTTTAAAGGGACTACGAACACCGGGGAGCTGTTTTTT	CAIFKGTTNTGELFF
TRBJ2-1	TRBV15	-	14	TRBD2	TGTGCCACCAGCACGACTAGCGCTGACAATGAGCAGTTCTTC	CATSTTSADNEQFF
TRBJ2-5	TRBV25-1	-	13	-	TGTGCCAGCAGCTCACACTCGGGGGAGACCCAGTACTTC	CASSSHSGETQYF
TRBJ1-2	TRBV19	-	14	-	TGTGCCAGTGTCTTTAGGGGCAGTAACTATGGCTACACCTTC	CASVFRGSNYGYTF
TRBJ2-1	TRBV11-2	-	14	-	TGTGCCAGCAGCTTAGCGGTCGAGCGTAATGAGCAGTTCTTC	CASSLAVERNEQFF
TRBJ1-1	TRBV3-1/TRBV3-2	-	14	-	TGTGCCAGCAGCCCCGGACATGGGGCCACTGAAGCTTTCTTT	CASSPGHGATEAFF
TRBJ2-7	TRBV11-3	-	10	-	TGTGCCAGCAGCTCGGACGAGCAGTACTTC	CASSSDEQYF
TRBJ1-1	TRBV11-2	-	14	TRBD1	TGTGCCAGCAGCTTAGGGACAGGACGGACTGAAGCTTTCTTT	CASSLGTGRTEAFF
TRBJ2-1	TRBV11-2	few	16	TRBD2	TGTGCCAGCAGACTAACTAGCGAAGGCTCCTACAATGAGCAGTTCTTC	CASRLTSEGSYNEQFF
TRBJ2-2	TRBV5-1	-	14	-	TGCGCCAGCAGCTGGCAGGGGAACACCGGGGAGCTGTTTTTT	CASSWQGNTGELFF
TRBJ2-6	TRBV19	-	16	-	TGTGCCAGTAGTAGCGACGGAGACTCTGGGGCCAACGTCCTGACTTTC	CASSSDGDSGANVLTF
TRBJ1-4	TRBV5-1	-	14	-	TGCGCCAGCAGCTTTGCGGGGTCTAATGAAAAACTGTTTTTT	CASSFAGSNEKLFF
TRBJ1-5	TRBV2	few	13	-	TGTGCCAGCAGTGTCAGCGTAAATCAGCCCCAGCATTTT	CASSVSVNQPQHF
TRBJ2-7	TRBV6-6	-	13	-	TGTGCCAGCAGTTTTACCGGGTCCTACGAGCAGTACTTC	CASSFTGSYEQYF
TRBJ2-3	TRBV9	-	18	TRBD2	TGTGCCAGCAGCCAGGGGACTAGCGGGAGCCCCCGTACAGATACGCAGTATTTT	CASSQGTSGSPRTDTQYF
TRBJ2-2	TRBV7-9	-	16	-	TGTGCCAGCAGCGGAGACAGGTTCCCGAACACCGGGGAGCTGTTTTTT	CASSGDRFPNTGELFF
TRBJ2-7	TRBV7-2	once	13	TRBD1	TGTGCCAGCAGCCCCCGGGACAGGGGGTGGCAGTACTTC	CASSPRDRGWQYF
TRBJ2-5	TRBV10-3	-	17	TRBD1	TGTGCCATCAGTGAGTCTTTGGGACAGAAGGGCCAAGAGACCCAGTACTTC	CAISESLGQKGQETQYF
TRBJ1-2	TRBV21-1	-	17	-	TGTGCCAGCAGCCTCCCCGGGACAGCCCAACGGGGGAATGGCTACACCTTC	CASSLPGTAQRGNGYTF
TRBJ1-2	TRBV9	few	13	-	TGTGCCAGCAGCGTCGACAGCGCTTATGGCTACACCTTC	CASSVDSAYGYTF
TRBJ1-5	TRBV6-5	-	14	TRBD1	TGTGCCAGCAGGGCCGACAGGGGGCATCAGCCCCAGCATTTT	CASRADRGHQPQHF
TRBJ1-4	TRBV19	-	14	-	TGTGCCAGTAGTATAGGGACTGGGGATGAAAAACTGTTTTTT	CASSIGTGDEKLFF
TRBJ2-7	TRBV29-1	-	14	TRBD1	TGCAGCGTGCTACGGGGACAGCCCGACTACGAGCAGTACTTC	CSVLRGQPDYEQYF
TRBJ2-3	TRBV5-4	-	15	TRBD2	TGTGCCAGCAGCTTTAGCGGGGGGATCACAGATACGCAGTATTTT	CASSFSGGITDTQYF
TRBJ2-1	TRBV5-1	-	13	-	TGCGCCAGCAGCGATAGAGTTAACAATGAGCAGTTCTTC	CASSDRVNNEQFF
TRBJ2-1	TRBV19	-	16	TRBD2	TGTGCCAGTAGTATATGGCTCGGGGGAGGGAACAATGAGCAGTTCTTC	CASSIWLGGGNNEQFF
TRBJ2-7	TRBV7-6	once	17	TRBD1	TGTGCCAGCAGCTTAGCTGGAGCCAGACAGGGGCAATACGAGCAGTACTTC	CASSLAGARQGQYEQYF
TRBJ1-6	TRBV5-4	-	16	-	TGTGCCAGCAGCATACTACAGGGATCCTATAATTCACCCCTCCACTTT	CASSILQGSYNSPLHF
TRBJ1-4	TRBV19	-	14	TRBD1	TGTGCCAGTAGTATCACACAGGGGAATGAAAAACTGTTTTTT	CASSITQGNEKLFF
TRBJ2-7	TRBV29-1	-	13	TRBD1	TGCAGCGTTTTCAGGGGGCCAGCCTACGAGCAGTACTTC	CSVFRGPAYEQYF
TRBJ2-7	TRBV28	-	14	-	TGTGCCAGCAGCCCGAGTTGGGGGGTCTACGAGCAGTACTTC	CASSPSWGVYEQYF
TRBJ2-1	TRBV7-3	once	15	TRBD2	TGTGCCAGCAGCCCGCTAGCGGGGGCCTACAATGAGCAGTTCTTC	CASSPLAGAYNEQFF
TRBJ1-5	TRBV6-2/TRBV6-3	once	15	-	TGTGCCAGCAGTTACACGGGGTATGGCAATCAGCCCCAGCATTTT	CASSYTGYGNQPQHF
TRBJ2-7	TRBV18	-	15	-	TGTGCCAGCTCACCACCCATACAGGGTCATTACGAGCAGTACTTC	CASSPPIQGHYEQYF
TRBJ1-3	TRBV28	-	15	-	TGTGCCAGCAGGTCCGGGACTTTCCTGGGAAACACCATATATTTT	CASRSGTFLGNTIYF
TRBJ1-3	TRBV18	-	17	-	TGTGCCAGCTCACCTCCGGACAGAGTGGGCTCTGGAAACACCATATATTTT	CASSPPDRVGSGNTIYF